Listed here is a single T cell receptor (beta chain). What it binds is not known. PBMC were drawn from healthy donors' buffy coats. The authors enriched total CD8+ T cells by negative magnetic separation. Making the TCR beta libraries relied on UMI-labeled 5' RACE. TCRdb re-analyzed the 5' RACE reads; it lists each CDR3 protein once, without DNA. The ten top clones account for about 19%, within a sample of about 10,000 distinct CDR3 sequences. The CDR3 has 14 amino acids. This sample is drawn from a study of human CD8 memory T cell subsets. Study findings and constraints: Stem-like memory T cells matched precursor exhausted T cells in high diversity, which effector memory cells lacked. When diversity was estimated with Chao1, stem-like memory T cells appeared more diverse than precursor exhausted T cells.

The TCR sequence derives from a human donor in good health. This chain connects TRBV12-3 or TRBV12-4 to TRBJ2-7; with no DNA, the TCRdb D assignment of TRBD1 cannot be verified. Sequencing input: CD8+ T cells from PBMCs. CDR3 protein: CASRRTGGGYEQYF.